The clone carrying this T cell receptor (beta chain) has more than one count but fewer than ten. What it recognizes is unknown. The sample comes from a study of blood T cells in healthy people across ages. The use of a sample-barcoded 5' primer and a J-beta primer mix characterized a second PCR of about 6 to 12 cycles. Each cDNA molecule carried a tag from a template-switch adaptor that contained 12 random nucleotides. TCRdb reanalysed the 5' RACE reads using MiXCR and keeps one entry per CDR3 protein. The data contain 800,000 or so distinct CDR3 sequences, around half of them singletons. General study points: Bulk PBMC profiling left naive and antigen-experienced comparisons inconclusive. Long-lived donors exceeded aged donors in naive CD4+ cells and diversity.

In germline, CDR1 is DFQATT, CDR2 SNEGSKA (reference sequence). V shed 3 bases and J 1 base; nucleotides not matched to a gene: 3. This CDR3 contains 15 residues. The sample consisted of blood. This chain connects TRBV20-1 to TRBJ2-5, with 12 bases aligning to TRBD2. The clonotype comes from a man older than 75 in good health. The CDR3 spells CSASLAGGIQETQYF. In DNA, the CDR3 is TGCAGTGCTAGTCTAGCGGGAGGGATCCAAGAGACCCAGTACTTC.